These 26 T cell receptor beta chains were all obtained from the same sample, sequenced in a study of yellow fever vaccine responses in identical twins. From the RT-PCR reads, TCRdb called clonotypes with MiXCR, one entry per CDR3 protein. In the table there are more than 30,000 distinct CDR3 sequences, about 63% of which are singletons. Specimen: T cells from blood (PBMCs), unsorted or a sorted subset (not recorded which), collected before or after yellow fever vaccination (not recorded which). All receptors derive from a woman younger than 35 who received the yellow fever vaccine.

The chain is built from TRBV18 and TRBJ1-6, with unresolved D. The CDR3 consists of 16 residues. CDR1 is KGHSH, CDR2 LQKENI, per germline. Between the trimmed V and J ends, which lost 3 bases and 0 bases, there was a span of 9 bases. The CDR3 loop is CASSPDGPSYNSPLHF. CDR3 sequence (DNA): TGTGCCAGCTCACCGGACGGACCCTCCTATAATTCACCCCTCCACTTT.

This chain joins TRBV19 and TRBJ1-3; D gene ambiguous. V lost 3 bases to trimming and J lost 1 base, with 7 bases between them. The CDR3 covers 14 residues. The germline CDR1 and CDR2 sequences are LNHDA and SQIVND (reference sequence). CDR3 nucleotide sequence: TGTGCCAGTAGTATGTCTAGATCTGGAAACACCATATATTTT. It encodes CASSMSRSGNTIYF.

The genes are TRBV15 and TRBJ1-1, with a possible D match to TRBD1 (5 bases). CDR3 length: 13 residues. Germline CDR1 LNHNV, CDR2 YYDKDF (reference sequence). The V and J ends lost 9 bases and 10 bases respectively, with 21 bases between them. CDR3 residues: CATEEGGREAAFF. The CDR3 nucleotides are TGTGCCACGGAAGAGGGTGGCAGGGAAGCAGCTTTCTTT.

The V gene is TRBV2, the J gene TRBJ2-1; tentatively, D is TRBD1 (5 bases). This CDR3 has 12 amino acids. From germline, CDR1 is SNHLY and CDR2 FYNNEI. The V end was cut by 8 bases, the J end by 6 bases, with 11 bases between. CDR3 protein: CASRSQGNEQFF. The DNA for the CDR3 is TGTGCCAGCCGATCTCAGGGCAATGAGCAGTTCTTC.

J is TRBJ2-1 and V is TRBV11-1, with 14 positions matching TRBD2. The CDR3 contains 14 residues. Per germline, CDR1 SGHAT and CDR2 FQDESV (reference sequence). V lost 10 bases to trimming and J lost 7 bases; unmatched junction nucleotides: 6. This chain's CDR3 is CATGTSGSWNEQFF. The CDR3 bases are TGTGCCACTGGGACTAGCGGGAGCTGGAATGAGCAGTTCTTC. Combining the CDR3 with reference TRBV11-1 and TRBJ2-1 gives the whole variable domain EAEVAQSPRYKITEKSQAVAFWCDPISGHATLYWYRQILGQGPELLVQFQDESVVDDSQLPKDRFSAERLKGVDSTLKIQPAELGDSAMYLCATGTSGSWNEQFFGPGTRLTVL.

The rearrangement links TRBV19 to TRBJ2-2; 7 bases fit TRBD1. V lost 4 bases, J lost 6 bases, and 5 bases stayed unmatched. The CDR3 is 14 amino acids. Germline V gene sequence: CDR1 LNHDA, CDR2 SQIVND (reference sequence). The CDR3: CASSKDRLAGELFF. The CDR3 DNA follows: TGTGCCAGTAGTAAGGACAGGTTGGCCGGGGAGCTGTTTTTT.

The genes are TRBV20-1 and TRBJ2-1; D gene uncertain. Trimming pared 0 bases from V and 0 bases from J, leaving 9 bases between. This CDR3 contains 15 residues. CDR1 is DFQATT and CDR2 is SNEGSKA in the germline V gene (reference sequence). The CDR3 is CSARDSGYSYNEQFF. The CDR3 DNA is TGCAGTGCTAGAGATAGTGGCTACTCCTACAATGAGCAGTTCTTC.

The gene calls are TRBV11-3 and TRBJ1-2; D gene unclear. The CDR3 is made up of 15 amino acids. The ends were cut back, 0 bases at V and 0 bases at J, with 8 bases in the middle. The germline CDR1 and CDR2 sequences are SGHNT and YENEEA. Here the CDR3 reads CASSLDLFTNYGYTF. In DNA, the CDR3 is TGTGCCAGCAGCTTAGATTTGTTTACTAACTATGGCTACACCTTC.

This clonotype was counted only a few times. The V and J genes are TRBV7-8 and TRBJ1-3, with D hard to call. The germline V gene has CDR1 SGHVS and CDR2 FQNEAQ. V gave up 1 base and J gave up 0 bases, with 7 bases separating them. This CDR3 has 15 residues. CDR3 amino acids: CASSLGSLSGNTIYF. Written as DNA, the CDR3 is TGTGCCAGCAGCTTAGGGAGTCTCTCTGGAAACACCATATATTTT.

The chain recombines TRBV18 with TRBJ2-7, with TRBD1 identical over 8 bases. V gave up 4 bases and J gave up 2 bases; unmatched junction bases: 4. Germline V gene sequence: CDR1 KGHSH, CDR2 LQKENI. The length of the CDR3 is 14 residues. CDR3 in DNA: TGTGCCAGCTCACTCGACAGGGGACCCTACGAGCAGTACGTC. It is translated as CASSLDRGPYEQYV.

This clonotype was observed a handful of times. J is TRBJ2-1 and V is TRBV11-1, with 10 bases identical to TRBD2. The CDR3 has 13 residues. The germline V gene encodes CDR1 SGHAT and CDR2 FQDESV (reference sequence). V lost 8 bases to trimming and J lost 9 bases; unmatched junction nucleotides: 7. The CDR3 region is CASGASGRPEQFF. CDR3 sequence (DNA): TGTGCCAGCGGGGCTAGCGGGAGACCTGAGCAGTTCTTC.

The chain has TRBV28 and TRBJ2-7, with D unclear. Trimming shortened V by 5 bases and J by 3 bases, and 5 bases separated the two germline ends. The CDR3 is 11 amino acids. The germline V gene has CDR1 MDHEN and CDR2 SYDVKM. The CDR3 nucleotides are TGTGCCAGCAGTCCCGGCTACGAGCAGTACTTC. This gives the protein CASSPGYEQYF. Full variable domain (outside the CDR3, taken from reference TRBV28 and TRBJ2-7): DVKVTQSSRYLVKRTGEKVFLECVQDMDHENMFWYRQDPGLGLRLIYFSYDVKMKEKGDIPEGYSVSREKKERFSLILESASTNQTSMYLCASSPGYEQYFGPGTRLTVT.

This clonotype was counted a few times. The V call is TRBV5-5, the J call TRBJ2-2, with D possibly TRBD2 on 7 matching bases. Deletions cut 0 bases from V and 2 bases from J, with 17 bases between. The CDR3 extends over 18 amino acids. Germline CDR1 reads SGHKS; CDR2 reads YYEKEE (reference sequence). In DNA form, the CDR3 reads TGTGCCAGCAGCTTGGCTGCGCGGGGGCCAGAAAACACCGGGGAGCTGTTTTTT. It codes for CASSLAARGPENTGELFF.

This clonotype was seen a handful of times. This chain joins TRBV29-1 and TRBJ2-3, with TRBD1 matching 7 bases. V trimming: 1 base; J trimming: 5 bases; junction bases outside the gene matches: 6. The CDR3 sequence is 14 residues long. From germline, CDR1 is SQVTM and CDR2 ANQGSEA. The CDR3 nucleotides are TGCAGCGTTGAAGGGTTGAGGGGGCTAGATACGCAGTATTTT. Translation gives CSVEGLRGLDTQYF.

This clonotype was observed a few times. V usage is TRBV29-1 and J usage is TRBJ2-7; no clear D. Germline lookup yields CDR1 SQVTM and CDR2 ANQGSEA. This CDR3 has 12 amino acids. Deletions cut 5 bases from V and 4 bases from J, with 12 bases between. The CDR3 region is CSVSIGPYEQYF. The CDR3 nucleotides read TGCAGCGTTAGTATCGGTCCTTACGAGCAGTACTTC.

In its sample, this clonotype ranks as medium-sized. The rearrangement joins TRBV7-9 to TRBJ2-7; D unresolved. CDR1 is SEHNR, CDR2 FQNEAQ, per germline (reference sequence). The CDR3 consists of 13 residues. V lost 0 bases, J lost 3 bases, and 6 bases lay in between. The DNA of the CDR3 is TGTGCCAGCAGCTTAGCGGGGTACTACGAGCAGTACTTC. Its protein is CASSLAGYYEQYF.

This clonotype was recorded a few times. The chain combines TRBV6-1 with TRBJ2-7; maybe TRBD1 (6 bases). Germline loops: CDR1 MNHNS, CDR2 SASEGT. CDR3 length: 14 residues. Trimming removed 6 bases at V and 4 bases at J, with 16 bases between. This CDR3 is CASSGQTTGYEQYF. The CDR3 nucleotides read TGTGCCAGCAGCGGACAGACTACGGGATACGAGCAGTACTTC.

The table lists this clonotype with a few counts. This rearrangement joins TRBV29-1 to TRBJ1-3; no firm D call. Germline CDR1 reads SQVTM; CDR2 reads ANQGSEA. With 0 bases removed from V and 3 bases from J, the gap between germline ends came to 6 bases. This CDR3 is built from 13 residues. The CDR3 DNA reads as TGCAGCGTTGAAGAGGTCTTTGGAAACACCATATATTTT. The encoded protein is CSVEEVFGNTIYF. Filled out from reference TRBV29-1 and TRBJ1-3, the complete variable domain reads SAVISQKPSRDICQRGTSLTIQCQVDSQVTMMFWYRQQPGQSLTLIATANQGSEATYESGFVIDKFPISRPNLTFSTLTVSNMSPEDSSIYLCSVEEVFGNTIYFGEGSWLTVV.

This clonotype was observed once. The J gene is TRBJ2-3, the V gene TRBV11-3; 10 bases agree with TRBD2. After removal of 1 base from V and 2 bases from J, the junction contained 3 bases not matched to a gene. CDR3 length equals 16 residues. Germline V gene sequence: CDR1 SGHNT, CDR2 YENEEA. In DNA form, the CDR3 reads TGTGCCAGCAGCTTAGCTCTAGCGGGAGTCACAGATACGCAGTATTTT. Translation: CASSLALAGVTDTQYF.

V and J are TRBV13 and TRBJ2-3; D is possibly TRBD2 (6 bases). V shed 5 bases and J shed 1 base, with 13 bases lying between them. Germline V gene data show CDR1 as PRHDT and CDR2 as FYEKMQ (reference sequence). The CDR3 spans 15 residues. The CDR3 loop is CASSRSSARTDTQYF. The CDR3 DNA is TGTGCCAGCAGCCGCTCTAGCGCCCGCACAGATACGCAGTATTTT. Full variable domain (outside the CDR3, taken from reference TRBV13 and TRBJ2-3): AAGVIQSPRHLIKEKRETATLKCYPIPRHDTVYWYQQGPGQDPQFLISFYEKMQSDKGSIPDRFSAQQFSDYHSELNMSSLELGDSALYFCASSRSSARTDTQYFGPGTRLTVL.

The CDR3 DNA is TGTGCCAGCAGTTACCATCTCGGAGCCAGCACAGATACGCAGTATTTT. Translating gives CASSYHLGASTDTQYF. This chain joins TRBV6-2 or TRBV6-3 and TRBJ2-3; no definite D call. There are 16 residues in the CDR3. Germline-derived CDR1 and CDR2 are MNHEY and SVGEGT. Between the trimmed V and J ends, which lost 2 bases and 0 bases, there was a span of 12 bases.

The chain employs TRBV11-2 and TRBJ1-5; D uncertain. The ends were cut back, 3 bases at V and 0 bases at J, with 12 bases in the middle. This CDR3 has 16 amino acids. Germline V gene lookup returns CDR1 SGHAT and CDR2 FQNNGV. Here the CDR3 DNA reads TGTGCCAGCAGCTTTAGTTTCCTGGGTAGCAATCAGCCCCAGCATTTT. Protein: CASSFSFLGSNQPQHF.

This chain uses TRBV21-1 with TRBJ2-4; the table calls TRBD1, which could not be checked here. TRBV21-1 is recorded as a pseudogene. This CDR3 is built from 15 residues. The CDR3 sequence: CASSLRKGTGNIQYF. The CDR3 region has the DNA TGTGCCAGCAGCCTACGAAAAGGGACAGGGAACATTCAGTACTTC.

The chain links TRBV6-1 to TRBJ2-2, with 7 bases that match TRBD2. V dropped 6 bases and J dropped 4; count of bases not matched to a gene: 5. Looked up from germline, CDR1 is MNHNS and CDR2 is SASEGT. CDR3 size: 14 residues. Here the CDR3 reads CASSPGLVTGELFF. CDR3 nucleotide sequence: TGTGCCAGCAGCCCCGGACTAGTCACCGGGGAGCTGTTTTTT.

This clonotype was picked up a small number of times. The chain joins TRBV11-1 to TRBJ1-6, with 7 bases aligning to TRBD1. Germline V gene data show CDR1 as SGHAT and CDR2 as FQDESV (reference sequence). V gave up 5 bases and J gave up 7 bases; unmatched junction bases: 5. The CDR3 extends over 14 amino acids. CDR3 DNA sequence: TGTGCCAGCAGCCTGGGACAGAAGAATTCACCCCTCCACTTT. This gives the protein CASSLGQKNSPLHF. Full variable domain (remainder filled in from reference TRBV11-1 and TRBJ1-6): EAEVAQSPRYKITEKSQAVAFWCDPISGHATLYWYRQILGQGPELLVQFQDESVVDDSQLPKDRFSAERLKGVDSTLKIQPAELGDSAMYLCASSLGQKNSPLHFGNGTRLTVT.

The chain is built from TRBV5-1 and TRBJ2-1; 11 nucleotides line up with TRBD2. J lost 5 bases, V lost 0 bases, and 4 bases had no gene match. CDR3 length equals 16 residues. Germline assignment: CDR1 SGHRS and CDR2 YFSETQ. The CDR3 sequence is CASSLGGTSGNNEQFF. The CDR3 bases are TGCGCCAGCAGCTTGGGGGGGACTAGCGGAAACAATGAGCAGTTCTTC.